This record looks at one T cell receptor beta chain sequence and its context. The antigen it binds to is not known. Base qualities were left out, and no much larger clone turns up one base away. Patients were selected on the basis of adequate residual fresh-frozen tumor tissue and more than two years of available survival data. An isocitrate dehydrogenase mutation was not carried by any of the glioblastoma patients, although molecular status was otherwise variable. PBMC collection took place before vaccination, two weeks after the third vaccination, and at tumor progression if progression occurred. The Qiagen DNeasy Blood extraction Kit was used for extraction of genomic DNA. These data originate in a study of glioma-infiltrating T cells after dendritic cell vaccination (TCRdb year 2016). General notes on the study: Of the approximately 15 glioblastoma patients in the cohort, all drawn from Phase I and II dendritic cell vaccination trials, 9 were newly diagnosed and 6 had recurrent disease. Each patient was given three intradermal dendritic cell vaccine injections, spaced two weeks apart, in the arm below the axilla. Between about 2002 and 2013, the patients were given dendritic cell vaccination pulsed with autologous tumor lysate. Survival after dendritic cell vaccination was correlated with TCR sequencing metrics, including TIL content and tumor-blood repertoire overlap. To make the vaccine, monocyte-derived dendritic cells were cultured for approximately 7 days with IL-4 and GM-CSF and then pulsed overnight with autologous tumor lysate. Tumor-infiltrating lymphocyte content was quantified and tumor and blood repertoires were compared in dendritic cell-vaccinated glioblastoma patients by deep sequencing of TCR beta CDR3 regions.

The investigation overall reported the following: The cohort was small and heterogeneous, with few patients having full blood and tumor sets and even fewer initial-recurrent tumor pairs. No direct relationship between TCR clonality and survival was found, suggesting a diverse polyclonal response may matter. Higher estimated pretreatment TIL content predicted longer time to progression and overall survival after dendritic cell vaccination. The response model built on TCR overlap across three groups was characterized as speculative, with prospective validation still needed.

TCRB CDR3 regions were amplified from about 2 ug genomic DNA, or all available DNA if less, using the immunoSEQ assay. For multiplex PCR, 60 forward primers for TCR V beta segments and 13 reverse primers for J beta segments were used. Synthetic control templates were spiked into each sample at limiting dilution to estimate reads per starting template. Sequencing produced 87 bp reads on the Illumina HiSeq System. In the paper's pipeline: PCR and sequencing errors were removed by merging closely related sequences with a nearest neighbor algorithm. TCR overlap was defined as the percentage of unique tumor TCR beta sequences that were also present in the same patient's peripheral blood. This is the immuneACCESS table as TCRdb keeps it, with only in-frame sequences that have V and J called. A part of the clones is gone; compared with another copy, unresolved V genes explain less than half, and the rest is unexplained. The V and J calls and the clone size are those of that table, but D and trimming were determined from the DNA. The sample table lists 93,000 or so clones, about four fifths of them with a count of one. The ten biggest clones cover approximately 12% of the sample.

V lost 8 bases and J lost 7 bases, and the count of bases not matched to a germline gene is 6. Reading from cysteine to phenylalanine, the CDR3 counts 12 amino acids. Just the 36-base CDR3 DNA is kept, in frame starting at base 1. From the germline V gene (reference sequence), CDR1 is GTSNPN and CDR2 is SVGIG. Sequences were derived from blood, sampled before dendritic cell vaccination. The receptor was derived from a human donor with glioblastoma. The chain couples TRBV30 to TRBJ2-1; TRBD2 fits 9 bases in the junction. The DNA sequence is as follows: TGTGCCAAAAGCGGGGGGTTAAATGAGCAGTTCTTC. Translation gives CAKSGGLNEQFF. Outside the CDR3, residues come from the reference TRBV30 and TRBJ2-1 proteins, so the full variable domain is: SQTIHQWPATLVQPVGSPLSLECTVEGTSNPNLYWYRQAAGRGLQLLFYSVGIGQISSEVPQNLSASRPQDRQFILSSKKLLLSDSGFYLCAKSGGLNEQFFGPGTRLTVL.